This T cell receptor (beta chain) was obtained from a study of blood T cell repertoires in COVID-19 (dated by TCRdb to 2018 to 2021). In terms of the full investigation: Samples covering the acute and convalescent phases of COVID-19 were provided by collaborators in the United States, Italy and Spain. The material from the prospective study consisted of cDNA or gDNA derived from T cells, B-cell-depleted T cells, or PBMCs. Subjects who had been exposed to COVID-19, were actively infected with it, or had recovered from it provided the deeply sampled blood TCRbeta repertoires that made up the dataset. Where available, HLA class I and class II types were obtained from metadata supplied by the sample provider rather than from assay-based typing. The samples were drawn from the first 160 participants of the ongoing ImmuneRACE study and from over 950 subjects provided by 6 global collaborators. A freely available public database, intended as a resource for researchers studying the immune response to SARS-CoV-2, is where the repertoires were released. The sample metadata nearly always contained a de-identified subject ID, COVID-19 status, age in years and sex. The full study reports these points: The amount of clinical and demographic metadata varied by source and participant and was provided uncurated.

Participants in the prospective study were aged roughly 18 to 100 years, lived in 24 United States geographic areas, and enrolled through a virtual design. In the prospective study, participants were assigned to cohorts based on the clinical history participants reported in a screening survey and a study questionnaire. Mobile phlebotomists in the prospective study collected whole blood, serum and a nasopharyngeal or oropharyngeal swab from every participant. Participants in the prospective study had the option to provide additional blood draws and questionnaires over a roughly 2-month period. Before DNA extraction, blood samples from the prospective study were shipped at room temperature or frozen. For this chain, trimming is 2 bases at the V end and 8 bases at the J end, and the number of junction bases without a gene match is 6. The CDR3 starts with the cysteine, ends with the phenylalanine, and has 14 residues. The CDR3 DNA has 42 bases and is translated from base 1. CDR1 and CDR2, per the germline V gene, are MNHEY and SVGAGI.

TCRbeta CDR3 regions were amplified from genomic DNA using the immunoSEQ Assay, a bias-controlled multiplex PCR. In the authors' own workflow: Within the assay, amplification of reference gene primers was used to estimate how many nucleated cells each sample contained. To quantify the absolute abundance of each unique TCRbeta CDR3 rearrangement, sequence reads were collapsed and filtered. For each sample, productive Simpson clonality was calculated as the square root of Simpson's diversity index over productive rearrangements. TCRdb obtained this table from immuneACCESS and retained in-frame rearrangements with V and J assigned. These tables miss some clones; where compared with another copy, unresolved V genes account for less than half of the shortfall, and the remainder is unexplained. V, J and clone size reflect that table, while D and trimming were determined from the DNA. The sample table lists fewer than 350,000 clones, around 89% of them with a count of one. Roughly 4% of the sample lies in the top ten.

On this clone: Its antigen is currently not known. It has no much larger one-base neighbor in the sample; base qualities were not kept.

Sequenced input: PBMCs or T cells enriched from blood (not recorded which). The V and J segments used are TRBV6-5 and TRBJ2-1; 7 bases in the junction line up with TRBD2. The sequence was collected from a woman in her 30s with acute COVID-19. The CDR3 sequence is CASSYAGETYEQFF. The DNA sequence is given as TGTGCCAGCAGTTACGCGGGAGAGACGTATGAGCAGTTCTTC.